This record looks at one T cell receptor (beta chain) sequence and its context. Its target is unknown. Using RNA transcripts as the source, TCR beta CDR3 regions were amplified. Primed by the HTBI set, a first-round RT-PCR was run on the TCR CDR3. A single record per CDR3 protein comes from TCRdb applying MiXCR to the multiplex PCR reads. The sample lists roughly 580,000 distinct CDR3 sequences, just over 45% occurring once. These data belong to a study of T cells in Graves' hyperthyroidism and ophthalmopathy. Lactation, pregnancy, other autoimmune disease or uncontrolled infection led to exclusion of patients. This CDR3 comprises 16 residues. Germline V gene data show CDR1 as SEHNR and CDR2 as FQNEAQ (reference sequence). V was clipped by 5 bases and J by 4 bases, with 20 bases between them. General study points: A model of 13 V-J pairs discriminated ophthalmopathy from stable hyperthyroidism.

V is TRBV7-9 and J is TRBJ2-5; D could derive from TRBD1 or TRBD2 (5 bases each). This clonotype originated in a woman between 18 and 29 years old with Graves' hyperthyroidism. Source material: peripheral blood or thyroid tissue (not recorded which). CDR3 region: CASSITTGGGPETQYF. CDR3 sequence (DNA): TGTGCCAGCAGCATAACAACAGGAGGAGGCCCAGAGACCCAGTACTTC.